This TCR beta chain was sequenced in a study of STAT3 mutations in large granular lymphocyte leukemia (dated by TCRdb to between 2019 and 2020). General notes on the study: About half of the T-LGLL patients who underwent longitudinal sequencing carried canonical activating STAT3 mutations. Patients with T-cell large granular lymphocyte leukemia underwent serial deep sequencing of TCRbeta CDR3 and STAT3 to reconstruct clonal hierarchy and dynamics. From an initial cohort of approximately 200 LGL patients, eighteen representative T-LGLL cases were chosen for longitudinal sequencing of TCRbeta and STAT3. More than half of T-LGLL patients received one or more immunosuppressive therapy regimens, with hematologic response in less than 50% of those treated. As controls, the study also included longitudinal sequencing of a couple of patients with natural killer LGL leukemia. Patients were sequenced at 4 time points on average, with the number of samplings per patient ranging from 2 to 8. What the work shows at the level of the full study, not this receptor alone: Because no samples were available when a clone first appeared, clonal expansion was inferred from samplings taken at other points. TCR clonotype switching after therapy was observed in about 35% of the 18 patients, and all newly emerging clones were found to be STAT3 wild type. All T-LGLL patients had at least one immunodominant TCRbeta clonotype, and roughly half had multiple immunodominant subclonotypes. Because codominant clonotypes persisted in some patients, a small but highly pathogenic clone may have been missed. Several patients had a dominant TCR clone burden greater than the STAT3 mutant burden, which suggests that the STAT3 mutation arose secondarily within a clone that had already expanded. Variable intervals between samplings and differing treatment regimens complicated linking therapy response to changes in TCR clonal burden.

TCRbeta libraries were sequenced on an Illumina MiSeq, and an average of about 40,773 productive templates per sample was obtained. The immunoSEQ assay, which uses multiplex PCR amplification, was used to generate TCRbeta CDR3 libraries. On the study's bioinformatics: Repertoire diversity was computed as previously defined, with values near 0 indicating extremely monoclonal samples. TCRdb carries this immuneACCESS record with in-frame sequences only. Its versions omit some clonotypes, under half of them owing to an unresolved V gene in the studies checked, with the rest unexplained. That table gives V, J and clone size, and the DNA gave D and trimming. The sample contains about 24,000 clones, 85% to 95% of them found a single time. Around 7.1% of the sample lies in the top ten. The same DNA, extracted from blood mononuclear cells, served for both TCR sequencing and STAT3 sequencing. Comments on this clone: This receptor's antigen is unknown. Per-base quality was not reported, and no clone a single base away is much larger than it.

The germline V gene gives CDR1 as LGHNT and CDR2 as FRNRAP. V and J are truncated by 7 bases and 4 bases respectively, leaving an intervening sequence of 11 bases. Taken from cysteine to phenylalanine, the CDR3 has 13 residues. Of the read, only the CDR3 DNA is kept; its 39 bases are in frame from base 1. Rearrangement joined TRBV12-5 to TRBJ2-1, with the D gene call left open. The material sequenced was peripheral blood mononuclear cells. The TCR sequence derives from a man aged 35-49 years with T-cell large granular lymphocyte leukemia. Some clones in this sample may be carry-over from other donors' samples. The age is the age at diagnosis. The CDR3 is CASAPLEYNEQFF. The sequence in DNA is TGTGCTAGTGCCCCGTTAGAATACAATGAGCAGTTCTTC.